This T cell receptor (beta chain) was captured by sequencing in a study of shared clonotypes between healthy human individuals (dated by TCRdb to 2019 to 2021). About the investigation overall: The cohort included a few men and two women between 18 and 49 years of age. For each donor, three plates each were used for CD4 naive and CD4 memory, two plates were used for CD8 naive, and one plate was used for CD8 memory. The study deeply sequenced blood TCR repertoires of several healthy adults to estimate repertoire size and the extent of clonotype sharing between individuals. To increase sequencing depth and limit assay-specific biases, different laboratories used diverse techniques to prepare libraries and sequence TCR repertoires. Each donor's leukapheresis produced roughly between about 0.9 and 9.5 billion PBMCs.

The CDR3 holds 13 amino acids from the cysteine to the phenylalanine. Left in the record is the CDR3 DNA by itself, 39 bases read in frame from the first base. The junction shows trimming of 4 bases on V and 3 bases on J, plus 10 bases between the germline ends. Looking up the germline V gene yields CDR1 SGHTS and CDR2 YDEGEE. Study-wide conclusions, independent of this receptor: Incomplete sequencing was indicated by rarefaction of sorted-subset datasets, despite the large sequencing depth. Because the study included a small number of donors, the genetic and exposure-history diversity represented was limited. Compared with non-shared clonotypes, clonotypes shared by all four sorted-subset donors had higher generation probabilities. Sampling was restricted to blood, and TCR repertoires in tissue are likely to differ from TCR repertoires in blood. Pairwise subsampling indicated that sequencing depth was expected to affect the degree of clonotype sharing among donors. Naive subsets generally had larger estimated clonotype richness than memory subsets did. Roughly 5.2% of naive CD4, 3.5% of naive CD8, approximately 2.2% of memory CD4, and less than 0.45% of memory CD8 clonotypes were shared across several donors.

Using the deep immunoSEQ assay, multiplex PCR amplified TCR CDR3 regions from genomic DNA. Extracted genomic DNA from each cell subset was spread evenly across all wells of several immunoSEQ 96-well plates, with each plate serving as a replicate. For sorted subsets, about 210 ng of genomic DNA, equivalent to around 29,000 T cell genomes, went into each replicate PCR. The purified libraries were quantified using a Qubit 3.0 fluorometer, sized with a Bioanalyzer 2100, and then quantified again using the KAPA Library Quantification kit. A separate single-read 150-cycle Illumina NextSeq 550 flow cell was used to sequence each immunoSEQ 96-well plate. In the original analysis: Because the immunoSEQ output included only junctional sequences and no quality scores, the filtering could not be the same as the filtering used for full-length reads. Sequences were annotated with PyIR, a Python wrapper for IgBLAST v1.9, and V/J genes and CDR3 were assigned using IMGT germline references. Reads were removed for weak V/J assignments (E-value above 1e-6), missing CDR3, stop codons, out-of-frame junctions, or ambiguous translated residues. V3J clonotypes were defined as sequences sharing the same inferred V gene, J gene, and CDR3 amino acid sequence. To compute the percentage overlap between repertoires, the number of shared unique clonotypes was divided by the size of the smaller repertoire. Repertoire richness was assessed with RTK rarefaction, the Chao1 estimator, and Recon v2.1 estimates of unobserved clonotypes. For all TCRbeta clonotypes obtained by the gDNA method from a handful of donors, generation probabilities were computed with OLGA. TCRdb obtained this table from immuneACCESS and retained in-frame rearrangements with V and J assigned. These tables miss some clones; where compared with another copy, unresolved V genes account for less than half of the shortfall, and the remainder is unexplained. The D gene and trimming were derived from the DNA, and the V and J assignments and clone size from that table. This sample is represented by 2 million to 2.5 million clones; over 90% of them were singletons. The biggest ten clones account for about 0.39% of the sample.

The donors were healthy, HIV-negative adults who had no recently reported acute infections or vaccinations. All donors were Caucasian adults living in Nashville, Tennessee, USA. CD4+ T cells were enriched through magnetic negative selection, after which naive cells were positively selected on CD45RA and the remaining negative fraction served as the memory subset. Blood was collected by leukapheresis, and PBMCs were isolated by Ficoll-Histopaque density gradient centrifugation and then cryopreserved in liquid nitrogen vapor phase. Purity and quantity of every magnetically sorted T cell population were checked by analytical flow cytometry. Each sorted fraction had its genomic DNA isolated and then quantified by UV absorbance on a Nanodrop 2000c. Regarding this clone: The antigen it binds to is not known. Base qualities are not recorded, but no much larger clone differs from it by a single base.

The clonotype was recovered from a man younger than 35 in good health. Some clones in this sample may be carry-over from other donors' samples. This chain joins TRBV5-8 to TRBJ1-1, with no confident D gene call. The sequencing input was naive CD4+ T cells from PBMCs. The intended sense of this specimen's cell subset or site label: CD45RA+ positively selected. At the DNA level, the sequence is TGTGCCAGCAGCCACGATGCGGACACTGAAGCTTTCTTT. Its protein is CASSHDADTEAFF.